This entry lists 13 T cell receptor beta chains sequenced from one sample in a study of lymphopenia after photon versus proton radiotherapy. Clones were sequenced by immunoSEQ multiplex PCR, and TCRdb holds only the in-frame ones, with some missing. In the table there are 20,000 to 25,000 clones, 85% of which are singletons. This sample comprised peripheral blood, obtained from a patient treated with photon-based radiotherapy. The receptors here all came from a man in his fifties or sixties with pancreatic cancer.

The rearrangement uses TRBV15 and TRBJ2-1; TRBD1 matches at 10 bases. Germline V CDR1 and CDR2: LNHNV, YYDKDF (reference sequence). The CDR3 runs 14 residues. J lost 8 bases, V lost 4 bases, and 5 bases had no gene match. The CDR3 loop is CATSKRDRGYEQFF. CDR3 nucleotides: TGTGCCACCAGCAAAAGGGACAGGGGTTATGAGCAGTTCTTC.

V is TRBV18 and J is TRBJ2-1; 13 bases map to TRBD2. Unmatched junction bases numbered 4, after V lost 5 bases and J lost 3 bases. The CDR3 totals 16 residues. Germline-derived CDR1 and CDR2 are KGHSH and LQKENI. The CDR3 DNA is TGTGCCAGCTCATCGACTAGCGGGGGGTTCTACAATGAGCAGTTCTTC. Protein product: CASSSTSGGFYNEQFF.

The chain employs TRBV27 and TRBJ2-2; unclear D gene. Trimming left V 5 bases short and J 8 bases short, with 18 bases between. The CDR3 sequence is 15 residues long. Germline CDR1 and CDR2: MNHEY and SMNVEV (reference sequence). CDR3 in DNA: TGTGCCAGCAGTCAAATCAATTTATCGTCGGGGGAGCTGTTTTTT. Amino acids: CASSQINLSSGELFF.

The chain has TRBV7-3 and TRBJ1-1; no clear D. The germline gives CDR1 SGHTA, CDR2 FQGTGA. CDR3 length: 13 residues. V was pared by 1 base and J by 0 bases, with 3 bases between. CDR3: CASSLMVNTEAFF. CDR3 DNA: TGTGCCAGCAGCTTAATGGTGAACACTGAAGCTTTCTTT.

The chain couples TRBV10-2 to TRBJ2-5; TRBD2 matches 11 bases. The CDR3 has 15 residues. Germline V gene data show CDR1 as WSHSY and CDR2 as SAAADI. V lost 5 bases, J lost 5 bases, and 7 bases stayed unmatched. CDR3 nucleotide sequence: TGCGCCAGCAGTACTAGCGGGGGAGCGTGGGAGACCCAGTACTTC. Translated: CASSTSGGAWETQYF.

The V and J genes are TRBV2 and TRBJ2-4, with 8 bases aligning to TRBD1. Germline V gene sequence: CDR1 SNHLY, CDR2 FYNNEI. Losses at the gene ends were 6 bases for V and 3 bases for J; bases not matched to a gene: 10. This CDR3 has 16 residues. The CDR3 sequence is CASRDRAPFDKNIQYF. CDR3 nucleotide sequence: TGTGCCAGCAGGGACAGGGCCCCTTTTGACAAAAACATTCAGTACTTC.

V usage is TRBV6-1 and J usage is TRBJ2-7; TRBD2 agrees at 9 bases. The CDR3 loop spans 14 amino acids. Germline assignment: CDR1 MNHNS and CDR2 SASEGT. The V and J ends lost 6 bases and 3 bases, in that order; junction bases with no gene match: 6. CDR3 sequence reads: CASRRAGGNYEQYF. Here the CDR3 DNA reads TGTGCCAGCAGAAGAGCGGGGGGCAACTACGAGCAGTACTTC.

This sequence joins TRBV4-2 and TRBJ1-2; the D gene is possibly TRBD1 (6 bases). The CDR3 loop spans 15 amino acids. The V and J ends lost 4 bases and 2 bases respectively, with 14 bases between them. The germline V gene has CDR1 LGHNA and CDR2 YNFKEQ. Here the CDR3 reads CASSREEQGNYGYTF. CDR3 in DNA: TGTGCCAGCAGCCGAGAAGAACAGGGAAACTATGGCTACACCTTC.

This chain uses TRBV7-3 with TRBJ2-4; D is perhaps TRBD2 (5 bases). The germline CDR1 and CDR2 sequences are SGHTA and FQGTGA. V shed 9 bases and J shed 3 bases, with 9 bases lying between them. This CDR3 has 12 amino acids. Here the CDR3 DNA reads TGTGCCAGTAGCGATAACAAAAACATTCAGTACTTC. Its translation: CASSDNKNIQYF.

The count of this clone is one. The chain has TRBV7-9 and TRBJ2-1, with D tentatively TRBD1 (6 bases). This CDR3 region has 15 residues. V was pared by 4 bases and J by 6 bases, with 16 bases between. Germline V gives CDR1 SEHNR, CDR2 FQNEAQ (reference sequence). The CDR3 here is CASSSPNLQGNEQFF. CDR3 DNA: TGTGCCAGCAGCTCCCCAAATTTACAGGGCAATGAGCAGTTCTTC.

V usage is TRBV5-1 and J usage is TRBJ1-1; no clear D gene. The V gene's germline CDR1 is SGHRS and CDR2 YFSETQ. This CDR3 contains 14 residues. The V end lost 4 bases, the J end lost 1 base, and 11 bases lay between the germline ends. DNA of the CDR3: TGCGCCAGCAGCGTGAGTCGGCCGAACACTGAAGCTTTCTTT. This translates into CASSVSRPNTEAFF.

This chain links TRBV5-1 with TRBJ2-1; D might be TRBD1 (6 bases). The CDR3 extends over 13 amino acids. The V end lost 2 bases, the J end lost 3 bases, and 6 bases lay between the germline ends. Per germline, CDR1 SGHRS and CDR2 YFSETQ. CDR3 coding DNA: TGCGCCAGCAGCTTAGGGGGCTACAATGAGCAGTTCTTC. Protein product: CASSLGGYNEQFF.

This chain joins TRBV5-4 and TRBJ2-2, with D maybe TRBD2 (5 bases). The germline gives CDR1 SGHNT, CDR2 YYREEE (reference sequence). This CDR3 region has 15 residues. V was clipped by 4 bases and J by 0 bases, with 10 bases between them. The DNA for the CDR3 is TGTGCCAGCAGCCCAACTAGACCGAACACCGGGGAGCTGTTTTTT. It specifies CASSPTRPNTGELFF.